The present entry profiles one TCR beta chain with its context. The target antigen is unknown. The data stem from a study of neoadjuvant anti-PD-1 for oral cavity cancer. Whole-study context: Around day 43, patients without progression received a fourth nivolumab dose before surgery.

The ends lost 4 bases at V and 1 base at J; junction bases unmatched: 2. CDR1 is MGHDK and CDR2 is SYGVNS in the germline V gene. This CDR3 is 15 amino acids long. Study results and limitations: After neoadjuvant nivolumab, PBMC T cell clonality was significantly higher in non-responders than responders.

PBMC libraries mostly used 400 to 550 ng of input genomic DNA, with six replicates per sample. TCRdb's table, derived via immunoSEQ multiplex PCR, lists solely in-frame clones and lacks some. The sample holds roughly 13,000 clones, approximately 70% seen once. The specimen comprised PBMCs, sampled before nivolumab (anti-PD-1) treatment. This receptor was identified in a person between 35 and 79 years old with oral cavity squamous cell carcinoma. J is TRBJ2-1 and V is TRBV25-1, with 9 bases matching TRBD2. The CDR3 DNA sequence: TGTGCCAGCAGTGGAAGCGGGGGGTCCTACAATGAGCAGTTCTTC. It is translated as CASSGSGGSYNEQFF. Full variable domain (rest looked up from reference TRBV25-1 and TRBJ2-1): EADIYQTPRYLVIGTGKKITLECSQTMGHDKMYWYQQDPGMELHLIHYSYGVNSTEKGDLSSESTVSRIRTEHFPLTLESARPSHTSQYLCASSGSGGSYNEQFFGPGTRLTVL.